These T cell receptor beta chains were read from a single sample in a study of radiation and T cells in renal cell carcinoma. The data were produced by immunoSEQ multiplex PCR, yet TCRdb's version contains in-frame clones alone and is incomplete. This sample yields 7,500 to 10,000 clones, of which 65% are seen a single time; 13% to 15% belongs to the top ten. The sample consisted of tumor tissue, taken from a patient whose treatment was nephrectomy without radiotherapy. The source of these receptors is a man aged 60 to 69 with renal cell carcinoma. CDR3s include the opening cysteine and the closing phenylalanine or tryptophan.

CASSPEGTSYEQYF	TRBJ2-7	TRBV5-7
CASSQVGTGYNEQFF	TRBJ2-1	TRBV14
CASSPRLAEQETQYF	TRBJ2-5	TRBV28
CASTAGFSYEQYF	TRBJ2-7	TRBV6-1
CASSYFQGPGEAFF	TRBJ1-1	TRBV6-5
CASRAGPYFAAQYF	TRBJ2-7	TRBV6-1
CAVGGTYGYTF	TRBJ1-2	TRBV6-5
CASSMGGATEAFF	TRBJ1-1	TRBV19
CASSPATNEKLFF	TRBJ1-4	TRBV28
CASRETVATNEKLFF	TRBJ1-4	TRBV5-1
CASSPGRSGGYTF	TRBJ1-2	TRBV6-5
CAWSGTSGREQYF	TRBJ2-7	TRBV30
CASSLGTHKGNEQFF	TRBJ2-1	TRBV27
CASRGTGPLSYEQYF	TRBJ2-7	TRBV25-1
CASSLTVPSGANVLTF	TRBJ2-6	TRBV5-5
CSVRGARGETQYF	TRBJ2-5	TRBV29-1
CASSSRTGNEKLFF	TRBJ1-4	TRBV27
CASSSTGTGYYEQYF	TRBJ2-7	TRBV28
CASSQDPDGGAYEQYF	TRBJ2-7	TRBV7-9
CASSLPTTGENTEAFF	TRBJ1-1	TRBV7-9
CASSIPGAGSNEQFF	TRBJ2-1	TRBV19
CASSVARTGGVDTQYF	TRBJ2-3	TRBV9
CASSSTDRANYGYTF	TRBJ1-2	TRBV7-6
CASSYGQGGGEAFF	TRBJ1-1	TRBV19
CASSRRLGSTDTQYF	TRBJ2-3	TRBV6-5
CASRPGTSGRLYNEQFF	TRBJ2-1	TRBV6-4
CASISSGVGGTEAFF	TRBJ1-1	TRBV6-5
CASSQEWGPWNEQFF	TRBJ2-1	TRBV4-1
CASSLAEGTEAFF	TRBJ1-1	TRBV11-1
CASSEEWGITYTDTQYF	TRBJ2-3	TRBV2
CASSKFGRIVPGETQYF	TRBJ2-5	TRBV21-1
CASSIDAGYYGYTF	TRBJ1-2	TRBV19
CASSQSNILPLHF	TRBJ1-6	TRBV19
CASTVAEGYGDTEAFF	TRBJ1-1	TRBV28
CASSLDRAYEQYF	TRBJ2-7	TRBV5-1
CSVTAGYGYTF	TRBJ1-2	TRBV29-1
CASSLRTDTQYF	TRBJ2-3	TRBV11-2
CASSLQSGRVFRGYTF	TRBJ1-2	TRBV5-1
CASSLEAGGAYNEQFF	TRBJ2-1	TRBV27
CAWRDRGNYEQYF	TRBJ2-7	TRBV30
CASSQGTSSDTQYF	TRBJ2-3	TRBV4-3
CASSLEMRNTEAFF	TRBJ1-1	TRBV5-1
CASSYSGTGGYNDQFF	TRBJ2-1	TRBV6-5
CASSLPSGSSYEQYF	TRBJ2-7	TRBV5-1
CASSSWDANNQPQHF	TRBJ1-5	TRBV7-2
CASSGSLQGRIDYGYTF	TRBJ1-2	TRBV6-1
CASSYMPRSVEQFF	TRBJ2-1	TRBV27
CASSPRLSGPSYEQYF	TRBJ2-7	TRBV4-2
CASSFLTRNEQFF	TRBJ2-1	TRBV27
CASSLTGDQETQYF	TRBJ2-5	TRBV19
CATSRALAGAREQFF	TRBJ2-1	TRBV15